Sequencing of this T cell receptor (beta chain) was carried out in a study of T cell responses to AZD1222 COVID-19 vaccine. Study-wide results and limits: Baseline serostatus was positive in only six or seven AZD1222 recipients. Clonal diversity was possibly underestimated, and the donors were mostly white British, with more females. The peak T cell response came first, and repertoires were sampled only after it.

This CDR3 has 15 amino acids. From germline, CDR1 is KGHSH and CDR2 LQKENI. V was clipped by 3 bases and J by 2 bases; unmatched bases: 4. Method: immunoSEQ multiplex PCR; TCRdb's copy keeps in-frame clones and lacks some. The table lists under 150,000 clones, over 75% of them singletons, with roughly 3.9% in the top ten. Worth noting for this clone: Its antigen is currently unknown.

Sequencing was performed on peripheral blood, taken on day 0 of MenACWY control vaccination. The J gene is TRBJ2-7, the V gene TRBV18, with 10 positions matching TRBD1. The TCR originated in an adult in good health. CDR3 region: CASSPGQGPPYEQYF. CDR3 sequence (DNA): TGTGCCAGCTCACCGGGACAGGGGCCTCCCTACGAGCAGTACTTC.